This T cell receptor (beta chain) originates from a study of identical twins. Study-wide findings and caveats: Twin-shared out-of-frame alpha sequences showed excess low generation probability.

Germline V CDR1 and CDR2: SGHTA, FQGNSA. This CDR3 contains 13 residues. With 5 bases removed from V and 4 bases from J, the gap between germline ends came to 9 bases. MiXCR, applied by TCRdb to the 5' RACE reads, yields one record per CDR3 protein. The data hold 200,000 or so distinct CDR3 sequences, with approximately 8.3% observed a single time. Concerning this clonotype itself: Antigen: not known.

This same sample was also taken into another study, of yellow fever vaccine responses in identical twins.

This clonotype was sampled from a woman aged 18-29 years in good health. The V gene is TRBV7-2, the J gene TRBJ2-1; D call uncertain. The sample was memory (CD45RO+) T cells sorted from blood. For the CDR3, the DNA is TGTGCCAGCAGCCCCCGCGTTTACAATGAGCAGTTCTTC. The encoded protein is CASSPRVYNEQFF.